The clone carrying this T cell receptor beta chain appeared many times. Amplification of TCR beta CDR3 regions used RNA as the template. TCR CDR3 regions were first amplified by RT-PCR with HTBI primers. TCRdb analysed the multiplex PCR reads with MiXCR anew, one entry per CDR3 protein. The sample lists some 500,000 distinct CDR3 sequences, roughly 14% occurring once. In germline, CDR1 is SQVTM, CDR2 ANQGSEA. The CDR3 length is 14 residues. The trim removed 8 bases at V and 3 bases at J, leaving 10 bases unmatched. The data were obtained in a study of T cells in Graves' hyperthyroidism and ophthalmopathy. About the research overall: Blood was drawn when the patient was first diagnosed and still untreated.

Disease duration under 2 months; hyperthyroidism patients were aged 18 to 65. The study excluded patients with uncontrolled infection, other autoimmune disease, pregnancy or lactation. The authors took PBMCs from over 8.5 ml fresh peripheral blood. The sequencing input was blood. This receptor was taken from a woman aged 18-35 years with Graves' hyperthyroidism. V gene TRBV29-1 combines with J gene TRBJ2-1; 7 nucleotides line up with TRBD2. CDR3 sequence reads: CSYRGLADYNEQFF. The CDR3 coding sequence is TGCAGCTATCGAGGTCTAGCGGACTACAATGAGCAGTTCTTC.